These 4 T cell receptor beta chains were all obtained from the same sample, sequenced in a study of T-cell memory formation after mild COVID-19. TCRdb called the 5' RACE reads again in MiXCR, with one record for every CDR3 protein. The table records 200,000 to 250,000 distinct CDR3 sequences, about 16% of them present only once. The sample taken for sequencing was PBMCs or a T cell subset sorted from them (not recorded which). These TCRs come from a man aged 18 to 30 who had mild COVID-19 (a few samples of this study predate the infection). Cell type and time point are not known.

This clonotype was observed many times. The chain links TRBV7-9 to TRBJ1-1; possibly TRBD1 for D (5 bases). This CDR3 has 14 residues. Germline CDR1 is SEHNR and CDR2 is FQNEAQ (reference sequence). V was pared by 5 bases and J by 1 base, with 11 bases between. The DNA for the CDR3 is TGTGCCAGCAGCCCCCAGGGCGGGAACACTGAAGCTTTCTTT. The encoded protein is CASSPQGGNTEAFF.

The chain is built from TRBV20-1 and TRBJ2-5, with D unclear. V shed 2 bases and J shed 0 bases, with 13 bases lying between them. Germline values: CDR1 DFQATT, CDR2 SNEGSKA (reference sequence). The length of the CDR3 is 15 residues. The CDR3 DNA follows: TGCAGTGCTAGAAGGTTTGGTCAGGACCAAGAGACCCAGTACTTC. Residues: CSARRFGQDQETQYF.

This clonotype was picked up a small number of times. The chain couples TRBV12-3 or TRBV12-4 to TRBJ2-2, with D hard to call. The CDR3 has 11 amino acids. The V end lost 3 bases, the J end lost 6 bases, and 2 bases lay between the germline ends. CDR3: CASSFSGELFF. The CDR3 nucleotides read TGTGCCAGCAGTTTTTCCGGGGAGCTGTTTTTT.

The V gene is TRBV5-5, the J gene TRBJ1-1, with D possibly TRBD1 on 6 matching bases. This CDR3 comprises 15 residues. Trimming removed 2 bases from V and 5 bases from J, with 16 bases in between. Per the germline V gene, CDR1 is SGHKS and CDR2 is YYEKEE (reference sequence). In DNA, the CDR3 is TGTGCCAGCAGCTTTCTCCTTCAGGGGCGGACTGAAGCTTTCTTT. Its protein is CASSFLLQGRTEAFF.